The 2 T cell receptor beta chains given below trace back to one sample, sequenced in a study of shared clonotypes between healthy human individuals. Clones were sequenced by immunoSEQ multiplex PCR, and TCRdb holds only the in-frame ones, with some missing. The sample contains 1,400,000 or so clones, about 98.5% of which appear only once. The sequencing input was naive CD4+ T cells sorted from blood. Subset denoted: CD45RA+ positively selected. These receptor sequences come from a man aged 30 to 45 in good health.

The chain combines TRBV18 with TRBJ2-5; no clear D. V was trimmed by 4 bases and J by 5 bases, leaving 14 bases between them. The germline gives CDR1 KGHSH, CDR2 LQKENI. CDR3 size: 14 residues. The CDR3 region has the DNA TGTGCCAGCTCACTACTCCTCGATCGGGAGACCCAGTACTTC. Its translation is CASSLLLDRETQYF.

The chain joins TRBV28 to TRBJ2-7; 12 nucleotides line up with TRBD2. Unmatched junction bases numbered 12, after V lost 2 bases and J lost 1 base. Germline CDR1 MDHEN, CDR2 SYDVKM. This CDR3 comprises 19 residues. CDR3 in amino acids: CASSLPLRTSGIQSYEQYF. The CDR3 coding sequence is TGTGCCAGCAGTTTACCGCTCCGGACTAGCGGGATACAATCCTACGAGCAGTACTTC.